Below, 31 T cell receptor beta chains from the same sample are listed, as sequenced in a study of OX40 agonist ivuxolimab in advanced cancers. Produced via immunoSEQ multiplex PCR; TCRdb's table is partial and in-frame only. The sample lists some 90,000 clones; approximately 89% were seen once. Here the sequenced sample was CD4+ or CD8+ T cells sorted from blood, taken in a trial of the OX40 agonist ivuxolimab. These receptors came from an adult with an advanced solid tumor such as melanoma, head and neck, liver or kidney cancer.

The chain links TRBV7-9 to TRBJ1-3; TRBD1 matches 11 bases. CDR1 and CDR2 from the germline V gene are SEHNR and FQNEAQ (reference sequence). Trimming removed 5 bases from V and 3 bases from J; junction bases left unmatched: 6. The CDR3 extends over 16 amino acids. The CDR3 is CASSERTGGYGNTIYF. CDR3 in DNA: TGTGCCAGCAGCGAACGGACAGGGGGCTATGGAAACACCATATATTTT.

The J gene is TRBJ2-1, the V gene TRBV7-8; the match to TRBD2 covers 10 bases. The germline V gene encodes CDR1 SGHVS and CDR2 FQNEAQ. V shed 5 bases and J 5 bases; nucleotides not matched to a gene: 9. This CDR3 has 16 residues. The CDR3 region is CASSRTTSGINNEQFF. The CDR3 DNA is TGTGCCAGCAGCCGAACTACTAGCGGGATCAACAATGAGCAGTTCTTC. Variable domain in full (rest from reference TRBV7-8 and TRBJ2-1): GAGVSQSPRYKVAKRGQDVALRCDPISGHVSLFWYQQALGQGPEFLTYFQNEAQLDKSGLPSDRFFAERPEGSVSTLKIQRTQQEDSAVYLCASSRTTSGINNEQFFGPGTRLTVL.

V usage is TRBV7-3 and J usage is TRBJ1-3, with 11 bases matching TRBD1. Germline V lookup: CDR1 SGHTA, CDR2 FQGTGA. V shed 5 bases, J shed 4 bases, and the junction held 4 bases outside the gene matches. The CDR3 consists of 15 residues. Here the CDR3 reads CASSRTGGAGNTIYF. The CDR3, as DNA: TGTGCCAGCAGCCGGACAGGGGGCGCCGGAAACACCATATATTTT.

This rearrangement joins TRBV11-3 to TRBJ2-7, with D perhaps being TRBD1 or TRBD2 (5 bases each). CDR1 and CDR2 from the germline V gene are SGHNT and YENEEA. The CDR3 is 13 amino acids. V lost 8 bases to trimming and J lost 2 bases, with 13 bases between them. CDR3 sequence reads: CASEGTGTYEQYV. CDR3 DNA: TGTGCCAGCGAAGGGACGGGCACCTACGAGCAGTACGTC.

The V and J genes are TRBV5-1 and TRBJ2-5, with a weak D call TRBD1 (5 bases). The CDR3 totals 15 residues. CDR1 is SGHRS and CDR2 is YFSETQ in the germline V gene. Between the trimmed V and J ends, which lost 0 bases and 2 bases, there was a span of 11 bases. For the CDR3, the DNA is TGCGCCAGCAGCTTGGTTTCAGGGTGGCAAGAGACCCAGTACTTC. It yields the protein CASSLVSGWQETQYF.

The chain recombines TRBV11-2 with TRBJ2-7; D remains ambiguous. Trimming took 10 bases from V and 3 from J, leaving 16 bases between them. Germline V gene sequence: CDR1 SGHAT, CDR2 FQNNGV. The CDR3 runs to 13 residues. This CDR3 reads CATSDGQFYEQYF. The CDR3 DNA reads TGTGCCACGTCCGACGGGCAGTTCTACGAGCAGTACTTC.

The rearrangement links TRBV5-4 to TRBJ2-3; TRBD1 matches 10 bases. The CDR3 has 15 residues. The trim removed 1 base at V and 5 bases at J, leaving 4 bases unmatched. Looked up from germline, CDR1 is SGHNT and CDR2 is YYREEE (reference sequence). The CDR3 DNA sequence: TGTGCCAGCAGCTTGAGACAGGGGGCCGGAGATACGCAGTATTTT. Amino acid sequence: CASSLRQGAGDTQYF.

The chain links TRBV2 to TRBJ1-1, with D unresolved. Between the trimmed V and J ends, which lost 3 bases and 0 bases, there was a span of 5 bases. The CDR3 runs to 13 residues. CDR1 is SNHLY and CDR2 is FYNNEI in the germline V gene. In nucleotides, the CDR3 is TGTGCCAGCAGTGATCGTGTGAACACTGAAGCTTTCTTT. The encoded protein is CASSDRVNTEAFF. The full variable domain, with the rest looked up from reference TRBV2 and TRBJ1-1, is EPEVTQTPSHQVTQMGQEVILRCVPISNHLYFYWYRQILGQKVEFLVSFYNNEISEKSEIFDDQFSVERPDGSNFTLKIRSTKLEDSAMYFCASSDRVNTEAFFGQGTRLTVV.

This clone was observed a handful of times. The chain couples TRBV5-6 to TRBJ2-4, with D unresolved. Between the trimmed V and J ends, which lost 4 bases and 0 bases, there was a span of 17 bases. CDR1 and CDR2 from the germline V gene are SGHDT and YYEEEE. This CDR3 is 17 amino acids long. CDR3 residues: CASSPVDREPAKNIQYF. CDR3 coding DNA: TGTGCCAGCAGCCCCGTCGATAGAGAACCAGCCAAAAACATTCAGTACTTC.

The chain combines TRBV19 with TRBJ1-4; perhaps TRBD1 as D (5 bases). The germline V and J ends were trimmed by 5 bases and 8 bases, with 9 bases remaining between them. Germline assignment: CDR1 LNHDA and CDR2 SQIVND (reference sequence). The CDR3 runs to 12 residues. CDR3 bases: TGTGCCAGTAGTCCGGGGACCGAAAAACTGTTTTTT. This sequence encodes CASSPGTEKLFF.

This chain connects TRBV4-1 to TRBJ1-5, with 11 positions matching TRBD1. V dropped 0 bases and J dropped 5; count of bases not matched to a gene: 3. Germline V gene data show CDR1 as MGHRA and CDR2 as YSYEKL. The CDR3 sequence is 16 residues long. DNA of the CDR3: TGCGCCAGCAGCCAAGACCCGGACAGGGGGCATCAGCCCCAGCATTTT. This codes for CASSQDPDRGHQPQHF.

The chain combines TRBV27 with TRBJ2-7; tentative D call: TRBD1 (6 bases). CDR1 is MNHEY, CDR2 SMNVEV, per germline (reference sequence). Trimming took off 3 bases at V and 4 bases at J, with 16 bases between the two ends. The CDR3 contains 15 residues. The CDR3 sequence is CASSFRTALRYEQYV. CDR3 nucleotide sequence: TGTGCCAGCAGTTTTAGGACAGCCCTCCGTTACGAGCAGTACGTC.

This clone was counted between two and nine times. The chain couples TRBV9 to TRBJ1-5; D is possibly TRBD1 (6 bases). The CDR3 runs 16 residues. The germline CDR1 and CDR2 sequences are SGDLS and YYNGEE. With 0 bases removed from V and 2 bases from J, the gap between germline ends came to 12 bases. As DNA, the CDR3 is TGTGCCAGCAGCGTAGGACAGGCTACTCGCAATCAGCCCCAGCATTTT. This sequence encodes CASSVGQATRNQPQHF.

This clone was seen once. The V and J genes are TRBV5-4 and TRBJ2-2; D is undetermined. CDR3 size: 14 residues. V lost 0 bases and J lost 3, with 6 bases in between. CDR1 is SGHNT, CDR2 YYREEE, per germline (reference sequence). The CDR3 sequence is CASSLEPDTGELFF. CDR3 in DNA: TGTGCCAGCAGCTTGGAGCCTGACACCGGGGAGCTGTTTTTT. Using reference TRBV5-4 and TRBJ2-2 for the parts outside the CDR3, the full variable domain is ETGVTQSPTHLIKTRGQQVTLRCSSQSGHNTVSWYQQALGQGPQFIFQYYREEENGRGNFPPRFSGLQFPNYSSELNVNALELDDSALYLCASSLEPDTGELFFGEGSRLTVL.

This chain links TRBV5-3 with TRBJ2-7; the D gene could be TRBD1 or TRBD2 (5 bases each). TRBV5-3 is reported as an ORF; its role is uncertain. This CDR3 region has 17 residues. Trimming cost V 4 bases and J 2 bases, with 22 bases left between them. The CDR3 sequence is CARSPREPGHLAYEQYV. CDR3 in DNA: TGTGCCAGAAGCCCCAGGGAGCCCGGGCATTTGGCCTACGAGCAGTACGTC.

The CDR3 loop reads CASSKRRTGSPYEQYV. In DNA form, the CDR3 reads TGTGCCAGCAGCAAAAGAAGGACAGGATCACCCTACGAGCAGTACGTC. V gene TRBV21-1 combines with J gene TRBJ2-7; the table gives TRBD1 as D, unverified against the DNA. TRBV21-1 is a recognized pseudogene. This CDR3 has 16 amino acids.

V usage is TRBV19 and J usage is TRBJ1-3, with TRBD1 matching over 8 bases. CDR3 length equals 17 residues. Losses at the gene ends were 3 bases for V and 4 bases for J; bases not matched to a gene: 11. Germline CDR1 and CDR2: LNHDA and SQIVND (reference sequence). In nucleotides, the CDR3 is TGTGCCAGTAGTATCCCCCTTGGACAGGGAGCGGGAAACACCATATATTTT. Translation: CASSIPLGQGAGNTIYF.

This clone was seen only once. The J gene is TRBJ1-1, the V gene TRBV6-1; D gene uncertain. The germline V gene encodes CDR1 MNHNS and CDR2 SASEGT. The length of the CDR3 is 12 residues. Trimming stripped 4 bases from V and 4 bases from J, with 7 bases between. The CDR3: CASSGGSTEAFF. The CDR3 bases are TGTGCCAGCAGTGGGGGTAGCACTGAAGCTTTCTTT.

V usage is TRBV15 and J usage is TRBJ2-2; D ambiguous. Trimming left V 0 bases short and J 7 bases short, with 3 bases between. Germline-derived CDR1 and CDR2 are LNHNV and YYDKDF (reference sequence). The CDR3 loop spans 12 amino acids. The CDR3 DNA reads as TGTGCCACCAGCAGAGAGCACGGGGAGCTGTTTTTT. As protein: CATSREHGELFF.

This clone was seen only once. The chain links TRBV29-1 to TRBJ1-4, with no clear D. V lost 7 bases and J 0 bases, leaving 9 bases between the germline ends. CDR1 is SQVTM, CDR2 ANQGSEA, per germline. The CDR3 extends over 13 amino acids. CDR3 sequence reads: CSASGTTNEKLFF. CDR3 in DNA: TGCAGCGCCTCAGGAACAACTAATGAAAAACTGTTTTTT.

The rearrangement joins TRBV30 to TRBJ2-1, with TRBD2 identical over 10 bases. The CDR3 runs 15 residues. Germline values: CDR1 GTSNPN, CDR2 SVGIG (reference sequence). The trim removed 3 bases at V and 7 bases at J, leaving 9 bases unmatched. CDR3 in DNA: TGTGCCTGGAGCCCGCTAGCGGGAGTCGGGAATGAGCAGTTCTTC. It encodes CAWSPLAGVGNEQFF.

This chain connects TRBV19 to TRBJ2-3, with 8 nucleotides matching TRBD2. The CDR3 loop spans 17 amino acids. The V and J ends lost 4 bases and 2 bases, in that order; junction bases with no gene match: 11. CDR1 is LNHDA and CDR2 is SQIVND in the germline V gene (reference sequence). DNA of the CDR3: TGTGCCAGTAGTAAAGCCGGACTAGCTTCCTACACAGATACGCAGTATTTT. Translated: CASSKAGLASYTDTQYF.

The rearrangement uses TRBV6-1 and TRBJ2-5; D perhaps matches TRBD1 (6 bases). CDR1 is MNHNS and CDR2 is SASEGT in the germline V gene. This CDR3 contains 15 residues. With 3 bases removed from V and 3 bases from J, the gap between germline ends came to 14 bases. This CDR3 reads CASSDHGTPKETQYF. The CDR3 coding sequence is TGTGCCAGCAGTGATCACGGGACACCGAAAGAGACCCAGTACTTC.

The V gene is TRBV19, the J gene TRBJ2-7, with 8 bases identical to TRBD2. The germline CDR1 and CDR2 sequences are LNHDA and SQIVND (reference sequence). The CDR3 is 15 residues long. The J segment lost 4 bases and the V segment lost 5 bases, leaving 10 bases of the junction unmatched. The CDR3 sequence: CASSALSSGDYEQYV. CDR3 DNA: TGTGCCAGTAGTGCCTTGAGTAGCGGGGATTACGAGCAGTACGTC.

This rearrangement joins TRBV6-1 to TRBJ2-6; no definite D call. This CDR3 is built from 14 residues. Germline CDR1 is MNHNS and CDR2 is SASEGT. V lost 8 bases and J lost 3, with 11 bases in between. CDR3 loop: CASGPRGGANVLTF. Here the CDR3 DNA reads TGTGCCAGCGGCCCTAGAGGTGGGGCCAACGTCCTGACTTTC.

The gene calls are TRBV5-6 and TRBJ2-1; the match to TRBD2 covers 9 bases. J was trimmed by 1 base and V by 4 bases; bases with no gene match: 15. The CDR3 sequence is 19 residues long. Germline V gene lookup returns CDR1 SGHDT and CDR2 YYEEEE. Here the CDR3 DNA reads TGTGCCAGCAGCCGGGTCGGGCTAGCGGGATTTGCGTCCTACAATGAGCAGTTCTTC. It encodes CASSRVGLAGFASYNEQFF.

CDR3 sequence (DNA): TGCAGTGCTCAAGAGGCAGATACGCAGTATTTT. It codes for CSAQEADTQYF. The chain carries TRBV20-1 and TRBJ2-3; no reliable D call. Germline V gene sequence: CDR1 DFQATT, CDR2 SNEGSKA (reference sequence). Trimming pared 5 bases from V and 4 bases from J, leaving 7 bases between. The CDR3 consists of 11 residues.

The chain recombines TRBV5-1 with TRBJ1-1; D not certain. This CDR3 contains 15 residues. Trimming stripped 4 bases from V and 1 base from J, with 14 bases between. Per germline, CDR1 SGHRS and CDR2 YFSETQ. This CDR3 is CASSRTLDGNTEAFF. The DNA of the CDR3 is TGCGCCAGCAGCCGTACCTTGGACGGGAACACTGAAGCTTTCTTT. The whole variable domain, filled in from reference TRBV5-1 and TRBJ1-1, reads KAGVTQTPRYLIKTRGQQVTLSCSPISGHRSVSWYQQTPGQGLQFLFEYFSETQRNKGNFPGRFSGRQFSNSRSEMNVSTLELGDSALYLCASSRTLDGNTEAFFGQGTRLTVV.

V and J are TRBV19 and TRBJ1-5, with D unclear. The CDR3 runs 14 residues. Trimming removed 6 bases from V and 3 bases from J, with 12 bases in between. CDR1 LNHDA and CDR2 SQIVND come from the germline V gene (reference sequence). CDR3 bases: TGTGCCAGTAGAGCTGACACCCACAATCAGCCCCAGCATTTT. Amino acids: CASRADTHNQPQHF.

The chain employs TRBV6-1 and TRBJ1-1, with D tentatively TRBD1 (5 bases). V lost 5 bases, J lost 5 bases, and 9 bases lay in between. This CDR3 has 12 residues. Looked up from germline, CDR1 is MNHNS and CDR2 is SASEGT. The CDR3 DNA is TGTGCCAGCAGTACAGGATGGACTGAAGCTTTCTTT. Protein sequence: CASSTGWTEAFF.

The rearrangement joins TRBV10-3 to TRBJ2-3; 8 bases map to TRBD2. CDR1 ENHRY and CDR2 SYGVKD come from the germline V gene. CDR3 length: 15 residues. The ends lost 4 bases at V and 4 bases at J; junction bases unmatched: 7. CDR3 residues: CAISVSAGEPDTQYF. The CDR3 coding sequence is TGTGCCATCAGTGTTTCAGCGGGAGAGCCAGATACGCAGTATTTT.